This T cell receptor beta chain was recovered during a study of T cell responses to AZD1222 COVID-19 vaccine. Study-wide results and caveats: Baseline testing showed seropositivity in only a handful of AZD1222 recipients. Researchers report vaccine-associated CD4 TCRs spanning spike, with dominance at 160-218 and 743-854.

CDR3 size: 16 residues. TCRdb's table, derived via immunoSEQ multiplex PCR, lists solely in-frame clones and lacks some. The table records more than 60,000 clones, around 87% of them present only once. Concerning this clone itself: The antigen remains unidentified.

V usage is TRBV21-1 and J usage is TRBJ2-7; the table's D call, TRBD1, has no DNA check behind it. TRBV21-1 is given as a pseudogene. The receptor's source is an adult in good health. The source material was peripheral blood, sampled on day 0 of AZD1222 vaccination. Written as DNA, the CDR3 is TGTGCCAGCAGATACCACGGACGGGCCCAAAGGGGGGAGCAGTACTTC. This translates into CASRYHGRAQRGEQYF.